This TCR beta chain derives from a study of blood T cells in healthy people across ages. Findings and caveats of the study: Any changes in expanded clonotypes were possibly confounded, as donor CMV status remained unknown.

Through a sample-barcoded 5' primer and a J-beta primer mix, a second PCR was run for roughly 6 to 12 cycles. Every sample produced at least 3 million CDR3-containing paired-end reads. MiXCR, applied by TCRdb to the 5' RACE reads, yields one record per CDR3 protein. The profile shows around 990,000 distinct CDR3 sequences, roughly two fifths of them singletons. Comments on this clonotype: Its target is unknown.

About 9.6 milliliters of peripheral blood were drawn from each donor into EDTA-treated tubes. PBMCs were isolated at a quantity of at least 6 million per sample. The CDR3 extends over 15 amino acids. The ends were cut back, 2 bases at V and 7 bases at J, with 17 bases in the middle. Germline V gene lookup returns CDR1 MNHEY and CDR2 SVGEGT. Sequencing was performed on blood. This TCR derives from a young man in good health. This chain joins TRBV6-2 or TRBV6-3 and TRBJ1-2; D not resolved. In DNA form, the CDR3 reads TGTGCCAGCAGTTACGGTCCAGTACCGGGAGGTGGCTACACCTTC. Residues: CASSYGPVPGGGYTF.